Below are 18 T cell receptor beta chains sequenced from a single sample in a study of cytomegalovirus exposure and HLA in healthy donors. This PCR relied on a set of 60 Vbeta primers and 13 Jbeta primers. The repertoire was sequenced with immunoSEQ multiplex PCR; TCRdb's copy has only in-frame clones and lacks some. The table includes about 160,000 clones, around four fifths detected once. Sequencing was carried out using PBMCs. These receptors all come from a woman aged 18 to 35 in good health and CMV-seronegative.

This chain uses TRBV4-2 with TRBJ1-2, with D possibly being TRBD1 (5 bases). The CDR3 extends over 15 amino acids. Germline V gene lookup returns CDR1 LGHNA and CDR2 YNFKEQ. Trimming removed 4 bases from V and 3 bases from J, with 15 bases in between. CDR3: CASSRELTDYYGYTF. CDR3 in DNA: TGTGCCAGCAGCCGCGAATTGACAGATTACTATGGCTACACCTTC.

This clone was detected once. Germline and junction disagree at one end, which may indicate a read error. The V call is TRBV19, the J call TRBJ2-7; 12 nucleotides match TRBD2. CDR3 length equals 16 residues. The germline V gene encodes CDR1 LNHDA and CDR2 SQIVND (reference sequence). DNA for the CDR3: TGTGCCGGTAGTACCTTACTAGCGGGGGGATCCTACGAGCAGTACTTC. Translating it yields CAGSTLLAGGSYEQYF.

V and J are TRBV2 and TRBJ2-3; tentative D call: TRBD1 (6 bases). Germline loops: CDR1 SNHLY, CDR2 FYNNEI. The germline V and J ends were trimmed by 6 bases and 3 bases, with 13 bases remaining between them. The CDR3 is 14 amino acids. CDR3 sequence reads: CASRTDSWTDTQYF. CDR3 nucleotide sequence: TGTGCCAGCAGGACGGACAGTTGGACAGATACGCAGTATTTT.

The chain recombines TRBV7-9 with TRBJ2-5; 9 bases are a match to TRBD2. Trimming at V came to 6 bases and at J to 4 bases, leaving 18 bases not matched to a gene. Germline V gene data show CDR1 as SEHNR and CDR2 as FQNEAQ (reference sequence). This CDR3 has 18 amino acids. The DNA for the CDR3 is TGTGCCAGCAGTGGGCCTTCCCGGACTAGCGTTAAACGAGAGACCCAGTACTTC. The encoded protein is CASSGPSRTSVKRETQYF.

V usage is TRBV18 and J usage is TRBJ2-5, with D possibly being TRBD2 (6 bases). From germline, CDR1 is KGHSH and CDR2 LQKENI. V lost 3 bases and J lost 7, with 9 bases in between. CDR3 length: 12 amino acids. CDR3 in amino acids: CASSPGLRTQYF. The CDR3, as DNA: TGTGCCAGCTCACCGGGACTCCGGACCCAGTACTTC.

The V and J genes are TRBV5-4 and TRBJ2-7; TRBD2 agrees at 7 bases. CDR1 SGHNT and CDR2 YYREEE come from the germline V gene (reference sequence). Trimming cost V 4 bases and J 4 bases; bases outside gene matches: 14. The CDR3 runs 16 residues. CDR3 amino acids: CASSPKGGRARYEQYF. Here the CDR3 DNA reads TGTGCCAGCAGCCCTAAAGGTGGGAGGGCCCGATACGAGCAGTACTTC.

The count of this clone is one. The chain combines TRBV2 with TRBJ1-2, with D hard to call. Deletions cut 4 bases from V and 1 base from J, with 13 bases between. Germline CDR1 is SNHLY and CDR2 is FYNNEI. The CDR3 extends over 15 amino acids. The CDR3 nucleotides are TGTGCCAGCAGTGCCCCAAGCGCGGGTAACTATGGCTACACCTTC. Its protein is CASSAPSAGNYGYTF.

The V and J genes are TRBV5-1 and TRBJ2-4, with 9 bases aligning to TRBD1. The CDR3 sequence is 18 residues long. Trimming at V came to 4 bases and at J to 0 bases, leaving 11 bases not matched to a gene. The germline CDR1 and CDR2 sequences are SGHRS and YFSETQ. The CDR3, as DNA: TGCGCCAGCAGCGAAGGGACAGGGATCATCCTAGCCAAAAACATTCAGTACTTC. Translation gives CASSEGTGIILAKNIQYF.

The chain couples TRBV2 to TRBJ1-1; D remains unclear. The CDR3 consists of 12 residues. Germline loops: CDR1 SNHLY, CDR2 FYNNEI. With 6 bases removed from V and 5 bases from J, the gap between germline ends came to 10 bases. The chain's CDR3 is CASRLGGTEAFF. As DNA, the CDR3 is TGTGCCAGCAGGCTCGGAGGGACTGAAGCTTTCTTT.

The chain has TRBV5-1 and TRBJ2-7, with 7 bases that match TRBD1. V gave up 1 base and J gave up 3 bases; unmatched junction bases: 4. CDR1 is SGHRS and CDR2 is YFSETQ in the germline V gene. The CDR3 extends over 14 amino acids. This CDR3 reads CASSLSTGLYEQYF. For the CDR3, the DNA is TGCGCCAGCAGCTTGTCGACAGGGCTCTACGAGCAGTACTTC.

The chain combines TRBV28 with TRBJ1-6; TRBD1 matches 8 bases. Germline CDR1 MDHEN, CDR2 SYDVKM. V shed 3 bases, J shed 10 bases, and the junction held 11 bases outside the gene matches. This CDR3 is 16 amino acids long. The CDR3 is CASSFRTGTTTSPLHF. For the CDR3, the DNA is TGTGCCAGCAGTTTCCGGACAGGGACCACCACCTCACCCCTCCACTTT.

Written as DNA, the CDR3 is TGTGCCACCTCCTACAGGGTTGTTGAGCCCCAGCATTTT. It codes for CATSYRVVEPQHF. J is TRBJ1-5 and V is TRBV6-1, with D possibly matching TRBD1 (6 bases). The CDR3 consists of 13 residues. Germline lookup yields CDR1 MNHNS and CDR2 SASEGT. V was trimmed by 10 bases and J by 8 bases, leaving 18 bases between them.

This chain's CDR3 is CASRGGNYGYTF. The CDR3 DNA sequence: TGCGCCAGCAGGGGGGGAAACTATGGCTACACCTTC. The V and J genes are TRBV5-1 and TRBJ1-2; D may be TRBD1 (5 bases). CDR1 SGHRS and CDR2 YFSETQ come from the germline V gene. The CDR3 consists of 12 residues. V lost 5 bases, J lost 2 bases, and 7 bases lay in between.

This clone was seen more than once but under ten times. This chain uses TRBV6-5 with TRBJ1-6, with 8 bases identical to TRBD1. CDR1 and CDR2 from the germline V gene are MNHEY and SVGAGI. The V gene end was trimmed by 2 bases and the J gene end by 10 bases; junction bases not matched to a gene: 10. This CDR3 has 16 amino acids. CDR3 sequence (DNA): TGTGCCAGCAGTTACCGGAAAGGACAGGGTTCGTCACCCCTCCACTTT. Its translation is CASSYRKGQGSSPLHF.

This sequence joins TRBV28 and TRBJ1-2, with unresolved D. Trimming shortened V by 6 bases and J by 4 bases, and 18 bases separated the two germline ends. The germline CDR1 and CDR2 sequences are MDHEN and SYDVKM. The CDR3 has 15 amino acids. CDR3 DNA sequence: TGTGCCAGCAGACCCGGAGTAGGGAGCGGCTATGGCTACACCTTC. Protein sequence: CASRPGVGSGYGYTF.

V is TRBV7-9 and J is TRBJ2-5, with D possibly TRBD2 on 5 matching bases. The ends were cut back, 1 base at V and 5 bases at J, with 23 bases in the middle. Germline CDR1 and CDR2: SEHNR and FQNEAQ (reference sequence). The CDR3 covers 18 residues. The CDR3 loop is CASSLGYSDSLWRETQYF. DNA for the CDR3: TGTGCCAGCAGCTTAGGGTACTCCGATAGTCTGTGGAGGGAGACCCAGTACTTC.

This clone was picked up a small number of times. The CDR3 DNA reads as TGTGCCAGCAGTGAAGCGACAGGGCAACCCTACGAGCAGTACTTC. It encodes CASSEATGQPYEQYF. The rearrangement uses TRBV6-1 and TRBJ2-7, with TRBD1 matching over 7 bases. The germline gives CDR1 MNHNS, CDR2 SASEGT. The CDR3 has 15 amino acids. V lost 0 bases and J lost 2; bases outside the gene matches: 4.

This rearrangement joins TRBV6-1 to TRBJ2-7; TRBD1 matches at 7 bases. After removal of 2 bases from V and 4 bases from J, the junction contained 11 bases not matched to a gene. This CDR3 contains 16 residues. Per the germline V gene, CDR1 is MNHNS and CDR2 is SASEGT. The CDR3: CASSEHGTAFGYEQYF. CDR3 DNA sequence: TGTGCCAGCAGTGAACACGGGACAGCCTTTGGTTACGAGCAGTACTTC.